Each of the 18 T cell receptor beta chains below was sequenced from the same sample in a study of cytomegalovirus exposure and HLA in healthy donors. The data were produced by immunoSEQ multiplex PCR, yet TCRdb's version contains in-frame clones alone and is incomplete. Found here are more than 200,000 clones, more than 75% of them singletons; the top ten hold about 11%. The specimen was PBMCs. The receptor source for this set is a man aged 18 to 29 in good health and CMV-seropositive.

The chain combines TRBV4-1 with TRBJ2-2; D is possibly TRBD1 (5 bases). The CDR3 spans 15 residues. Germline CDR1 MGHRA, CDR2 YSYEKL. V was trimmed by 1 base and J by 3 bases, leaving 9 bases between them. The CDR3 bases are TGCGCCAGCAGCCAAGTCAGCAGGGACACCGGGGAGCTGTTTTTT. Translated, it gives CASSQVSRDTGELFF.

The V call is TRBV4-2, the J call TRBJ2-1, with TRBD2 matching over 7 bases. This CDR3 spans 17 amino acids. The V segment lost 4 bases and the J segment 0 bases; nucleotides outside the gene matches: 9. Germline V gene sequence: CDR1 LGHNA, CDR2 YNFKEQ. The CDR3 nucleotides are TGTGCCAGCAGCCTGACTCAAGGCGGGAGCTCCTACAATGAGCAGTTCTTC. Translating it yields CASSLTQGGSSYNEQFF.

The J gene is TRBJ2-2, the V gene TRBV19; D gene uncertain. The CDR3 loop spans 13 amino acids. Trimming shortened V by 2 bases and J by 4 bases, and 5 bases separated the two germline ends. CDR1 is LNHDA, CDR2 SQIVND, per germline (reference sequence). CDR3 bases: TGTGCCAGTAGTATAATGTCCACCGGGGAGCTGTTTTTT. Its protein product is CASSIMSTGELFF.

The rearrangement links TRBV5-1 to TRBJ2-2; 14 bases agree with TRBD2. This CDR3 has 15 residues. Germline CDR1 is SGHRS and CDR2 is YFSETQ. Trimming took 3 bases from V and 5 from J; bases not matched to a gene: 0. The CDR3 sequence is CASSWTSGRTGELFF. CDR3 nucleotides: TGCGCCAGCAGCTGGACTAGCGGGAGGACCGGGGAGCTGTTTTTT.

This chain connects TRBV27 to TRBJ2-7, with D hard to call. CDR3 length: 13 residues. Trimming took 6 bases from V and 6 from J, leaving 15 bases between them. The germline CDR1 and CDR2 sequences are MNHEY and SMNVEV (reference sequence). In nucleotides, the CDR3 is TGTGCCAGCAGGGAGCGTAGGGTCTCCGAGCAGTACTTC. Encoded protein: CASRERRVSEQYF.

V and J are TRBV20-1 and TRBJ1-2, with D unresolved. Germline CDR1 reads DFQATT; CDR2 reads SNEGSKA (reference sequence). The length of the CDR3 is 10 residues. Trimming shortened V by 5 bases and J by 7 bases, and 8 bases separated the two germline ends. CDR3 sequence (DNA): TGCAGTGCTCGGACGAGTGGCTACACCTTC. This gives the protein CSARTSGYTF.

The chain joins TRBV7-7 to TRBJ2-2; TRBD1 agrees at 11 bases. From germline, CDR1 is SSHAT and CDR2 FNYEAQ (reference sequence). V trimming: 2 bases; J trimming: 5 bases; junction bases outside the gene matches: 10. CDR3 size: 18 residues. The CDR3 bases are TGTGCCAGCAGCTTACAGGCTTTCGGGACAGGGGGTACCGGGGAGCTGTTTTTT. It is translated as CASSLQAFGTGGTGELFF.

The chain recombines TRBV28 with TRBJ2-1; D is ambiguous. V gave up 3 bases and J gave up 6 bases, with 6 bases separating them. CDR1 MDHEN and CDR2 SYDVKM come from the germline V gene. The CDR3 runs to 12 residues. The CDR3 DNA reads TGTGCCAGCAGTTTCCAGTCCAATGAGCAGTTCTTC. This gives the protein CASSFQSNEQFF.

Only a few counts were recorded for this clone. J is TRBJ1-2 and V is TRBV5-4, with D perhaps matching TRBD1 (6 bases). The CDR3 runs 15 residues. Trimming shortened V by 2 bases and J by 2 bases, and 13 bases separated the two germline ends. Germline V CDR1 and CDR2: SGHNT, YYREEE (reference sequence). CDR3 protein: CASSLRGVGNYGYTF. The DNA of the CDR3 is TGTGCCAGCAGCTTAAGGGGGGTGGGGAACTATGGCTACACCTTC.

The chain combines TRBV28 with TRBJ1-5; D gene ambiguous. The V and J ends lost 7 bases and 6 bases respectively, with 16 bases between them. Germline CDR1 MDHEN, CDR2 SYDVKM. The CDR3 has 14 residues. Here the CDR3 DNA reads TGTGCCAGCAACCGAAGCCCCCTAAGTCAGCCCCAGCATTTT. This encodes CASNRSPLSQPQHF.

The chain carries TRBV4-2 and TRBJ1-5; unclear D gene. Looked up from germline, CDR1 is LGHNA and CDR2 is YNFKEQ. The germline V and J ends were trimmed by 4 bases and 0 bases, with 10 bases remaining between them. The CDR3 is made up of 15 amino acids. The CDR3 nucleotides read TGTGCCAGCAGCCCTATCGGGGATAGCAATCAGCCCCAGCATTTT. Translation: CASSPIGDSNQPQHF.

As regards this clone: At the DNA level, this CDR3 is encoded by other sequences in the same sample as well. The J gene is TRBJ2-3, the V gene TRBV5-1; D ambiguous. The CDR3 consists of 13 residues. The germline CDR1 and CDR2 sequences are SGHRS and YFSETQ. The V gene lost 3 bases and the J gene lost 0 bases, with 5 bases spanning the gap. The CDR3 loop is CASSSDSTDTQYF. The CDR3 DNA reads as TGCGCCAGCAGCTCGGATAGCACAGATACGCAGTATTTT.

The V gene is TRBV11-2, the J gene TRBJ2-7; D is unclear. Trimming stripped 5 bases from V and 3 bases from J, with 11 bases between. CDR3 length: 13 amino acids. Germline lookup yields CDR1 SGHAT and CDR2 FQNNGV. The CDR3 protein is CASSVDLDYEQYF. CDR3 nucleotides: TGTGCCAGCAGCGTGGACCTGGACTACGAGCAGTACTTC.

CDR3 coding DNA: TGTGCCAGCAGCTCCATCCAGGGGCAGGAGACCCAGTACTTC. Translation: CASSSIQGQETQYF. The chain has TRBV5-4 and TRBJ2-5; a possible D gene is TRBD1 (6 bases). V was trimmed by 3 bases and J by 5 bases, leaving 14 bases between them. This CDR3 contains 14 residues. Germline V lookup: CDR1 SGHNT, CDR2 YYREEE (reference sequence). Supplemented by reference TRBV5-4 and TRBJ2-5, the full variable domain reads ETGVTQSPTHLIKTRGQQVTLRCSSQSGHNTVSWYQQALGQGPQFIFQYYREEENGRGNFPPRFSGLQFPNYSSELNVNALELDDSALYLCASSSIQGQETQYFGPGTRLLVL.

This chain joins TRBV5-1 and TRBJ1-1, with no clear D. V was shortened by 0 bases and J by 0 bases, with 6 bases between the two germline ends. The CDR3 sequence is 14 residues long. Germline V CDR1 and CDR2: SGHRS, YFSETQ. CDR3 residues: CASSLGGLNTEAFF. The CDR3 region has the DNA TGCGCCAGCAGCTTGGGGGGATTGAACACTGAAGCTTTCTTT. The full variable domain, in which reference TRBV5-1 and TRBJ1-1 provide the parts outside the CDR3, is KAGVTQTPRYLIKTRGQQVTLSCSPISGHRSVSWYQQTPGQGLQFLFEYFSETQRNKGNFPGRFSGRQFSNSRSEMNVSTLELGDSALYLCASSLGGLNTEAFFGQGTRLTVV.

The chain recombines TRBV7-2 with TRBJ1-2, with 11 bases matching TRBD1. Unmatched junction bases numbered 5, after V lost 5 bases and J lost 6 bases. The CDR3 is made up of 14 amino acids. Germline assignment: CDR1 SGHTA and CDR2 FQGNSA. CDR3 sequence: CASSPRTGGDGYTF. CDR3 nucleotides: TGTGCCAGCAGCCCGAGGACAGGGGGCGATGGCTACACCTTC.

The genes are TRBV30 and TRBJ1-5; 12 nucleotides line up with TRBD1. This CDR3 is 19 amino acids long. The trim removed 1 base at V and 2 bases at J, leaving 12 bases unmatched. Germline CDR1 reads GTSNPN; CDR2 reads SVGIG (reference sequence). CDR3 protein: CAWSARPGTGGRGNQPQHF. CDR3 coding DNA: TGTGCCTGGAGTGCACGTCCCGGGACAGGGGGCCGGGGCAATCAGCCCCAGCATTTT.

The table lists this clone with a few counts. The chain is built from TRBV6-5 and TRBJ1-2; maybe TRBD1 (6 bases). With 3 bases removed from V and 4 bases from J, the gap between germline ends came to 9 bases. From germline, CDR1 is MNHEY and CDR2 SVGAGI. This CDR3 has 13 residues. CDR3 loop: CASSYYRAYGYTF. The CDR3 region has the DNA TGTGCCAGCAGTTATTACAGGGCCTATGGCTACACCTTC.